This T cell receptor (beta chain) was retrieved from a study of T cells in localized non-small cell lung cancer. Whole-study results and caveats: Median detection of top 100 tumor clones in adjacent lung was under 75 clones. Clonality peaked in uninvolved adjacent lung rather than tumor. Because researchers sequenced only one region of the tumor, heterogeneity is still possible. Density of T cells in blood, when higher, went with longer overall survival.

This clone was seen only a few times. Antigen unknown. The CDR3 is 14 amino acids. The V gene's germline CDR1 is SGHRS and CDR2 YFSETQ. Between the trimmed V and J ends, which lost 1 base and 4 bases, there was a span of 11 bases. Generated by immunoSEQ multiplex PCR, the TCRdb table keeps only in-frame clones and is missing some. The table lists about 40,000 clones, roughly 86% of them singletons. This rearrangement joins TRBV5-1 to TRBJ1-1, with a weak D call TRBD1 (5 bases). This receptor was taken from a man aged 18 to 50 with stage I lung adenocarcinoma. This material consisted of peripheral blood, taken before any cancer treatment. CDR3 protein: CASSLIAGGTEAFF. The CDR3 region has the DNA TGCGCCAGCAGCTTGATTGCTGGGGGCACTGAAGCTTTCTTT.